Following are 23 T cell receptor beta chains from one sample sequenced in a study of identifying expanded T cells in peripheral blood. Assay: immunoSEQ multiplex PCR; the TCRdb copy retains only in-frame clones and omits some. The table lists about 91,000 clones, 88% of them singletons. Material for sequencing was blood. The receptors derive from a person aged 18 to 75 in good health.

The chain has TRBV18 and TRBJ1-1, with D possibly TRBD1 on 5 matching bases. Trimming stripped 2 bases from V and 8 bases from J, with 18 bases between. The CDR3 consists of 15 residues. The germline gives CDR1 KGHSH, CDR2 LQKENI. The CDR3 here is CASSPSLVGGEEAFF. The CDR3 DNA reads TGTGCCAGCTCACCATCTTTAGTGGGGGGAGAGGAAGCTTTCTTT.

The V call is TRBV7-8, the J call TRBJ1-5; D gene uncertain. Germline assignment: CDR1 SGHVS and CDR2 FQNEAQ. The CDR3 loop spans 13 amino acids. V lost 2 bases to trimming and J lost 4 bases, with 6 bases between them. The DNA for the CDR3 is TGTGCCAGCAGCTTAAGTTTGAATCAGCCCCAGCATTTT. This translates into CASSLSLNQPQHF.

This chain links TRBV19 with TRBJ1-1; D is ambiguous. The CDR3 has 13 residues. Trimming took off 3 bases at V and 5 bases at J, with 10 bases between the two ends. In germline, CDR1 is LNHDA, CDR2 SQIVND (reference sequence). The CDR3 region is CASSIGSGTEAFF. For the CDR3, the DNA is TGTGCCAGTAGTATCGGGAGTGGGACTGAAGCTTTCTTT.

This chain links TRBV19 with TRBJ2-1, with D perhaps matching TRBD2 (6 bases). The CDR3 has 15 residues. V was trimmed by 1 base and J by 4 bases, leaving 11 bases between them. The germline gives CDR1 LNHDA, CDR2 SQIVND (reference sequence). The CDR3 loop is CASSIGSSGYNEQFF. In nucleotides, the CDR3 is TGTGCCAGTAGTATAGGATCGAGCGGGTACAATGAGCAGTTCTTC.

The count of this clone is one. The chain carries TRBV5-1 and TRBJ2-7, with D tentatively TRBD1 or TRBD2 (5 bases each). Per the germline V gene, CDR1 is SGHRS and CDR2 is YFSETQ. CDR3 length: 13 residues. Trimming pared 5 bases from V and 3 bases from J, leaving 12 bases between. The CDR3: CASRGEHGYEQYF. The CDR3 DNA reads as TGCGCCAGCAGAGGGGAGCACGGCTACGAGCAGTACTTC.

The chain couples TRBV7-2 to TRBJ2-5; 7 positions match TRBD1. There are 15 residues in the CDR3. Germline V CDR1 and CDR2: SGHTA, FQGNSA. Trimming cost V 0 bases and J 1 base; bases outside gene matches: 2. CDR3 in amino acids: CASSLAGGFQETQYF. The CDR3, as DNA: TGTGCCAGCAGCTTAGCAGGGGGCTTCCAAGAGACCCAGTACTTC.

The chain carries TRBV5-5 and TRBJ1-6; D is possibly TRBD1 (5 bases). This CDR3 has 14 residues. V lost 2 bases to trimming and J lost 7 bases, with 10 bases between them. Germline CDR1 SGHKS, CDR2 YYEKEE (reference sequence). The CDR3 protein is CASSFGGDNSPLHF. The CDR3 DNA follows: TGTGCCAGCAGCTTCGGGGGAGACAATTCACCCCTCCACTTT.

On this clone itself: The same CDR3 arises from other DNA sequences in this sample as well. The V gene is TRBV5-1, the J gene TRBJ1-5, with D perhaps TRBD1 (5 bases). Trimming removed 1 base at V and 4 bases at J, with 6 bases between. Germline CDR1 SGHRS, CDR2 YFSETQ. This CDR3 has 13 amino acids. The CDR3 DNA reads TGCGCCAGCAGCTTGCGGGGGAATCAGCCCCAGCATTTT. It translates to CASSLRGNQPQHF.

The chain uses TRBV30 and TRBJ1-2; D may be TRBD1 (6 bases). Germline V gene lookup returns CDR1 GTSNPN and CDR2 SVGIG (reference sequence). V was trimmed by 8 bases and J by 5 bases, leaving 18 bases between them. There are 13 residues in the CDR3. In nucleotides, the CDR3 is TGTGCCCAAATGAGGGGGGAGGCATATGGCTACACCTTC. Translated: CAQMRGEAYGYTF.

This clone has a single count. The genes are TRBV5-5 and TRBJ1-5; no firm D call. The germline CDR1 and CDR2 sequences are SGHKS and YYEKEE (reference sequence). The germline V and J ends were trimmed by 3 bases and 5 bases, with 15 bases remaining between them. This CDR3 has 15 amino acids. The CDR3 region is CASSSLGGVDQPQHF. DNA of the CDR3: TGTGCCAGCAGCTCCCTGGGCGGGGTAGATCAGCCCCAGCATTTT.

The chain is built from TRBV30 and TRBJ2-7; tentative D call: TRBD1 (6 bases). Germline V lookup: CDR1 GTSNPN, CDR2 SVGIG (reference sequence). This CDR3 has 15 amino acids. The V gene lost 0 bases and the J gene lost 1 base, with 13 bases spanning the gap. CDR3 sequence (DNA): TGTGCCTGGAGTGTATATCCAGGGGCTTCCTACGAGCAGTACTTC. It is translated as CAWSVYPGASYEQYF.

In its sample, this clone was seen a few times. The CDR3 sequence is CASSEGTSGHNEQFF. As DNA, the CDR3 is TGTGCCAGCAGTGAAGGGACTAGCGGTCACAATGAGCAGTTCTTC. The chain employs TRBV6-4 and TRBJ2-1; 11 nucleotides agree with TRBD2. The germline CDR1 and CDR2 sequences are MRHNA and SNTAGT. The CDR3 is 15 amino acids. The junction had 3 bases not matched to a gene; V was cut back by 3 bases and J by 5 bases.

CDR3 amino acids: CASSSNGRFSPNYGYTF. The CDR3 DNA follows: TGTGCCAGCAGTTCCAACGGTCGGTTCAGCCCTAACTATGGCTACACCTTC. The rearrangement uses TRBV27 and TRBJ1-2; D unresolved. Germline V gene data show CDR1 as MNHEY and CDR2 as SMNVEV (reference sequence). V lost 4 bases to trimming and J lost 0 bases, with 18 bases between them. CDR3 length: 17 residues.

The rearrangement joins TRBV30 to TRBJ1-1; the match to TRBD1 covers 8 bases. This CDR3 contains 13 residues. After removal of 3 bases from V and 3 bases from J, the junction contained 3 bases not matched to a gene. Per the germline V gene, CDR1 is GTSNPN and CDR2 is SVGIG (reference sequence). The CDR3 DNA sequence: TGTGCCTGGAGAAGACAGGGGTACACTGAAGCTTTCTTT. Translation gives CAWRRQGYTEAFF. The complete variable domain, with remaining parts taken from reference TRBV30 and TRBJ1-1, reads SQTIHQWPATLVQPVGSPLSLECTVEGTSNPNLYWYRQAAGRGLQLLFYSVGIGQISSEVPQNLSASRPQDRQFILSSKKLLLSDSGFYLCAWRRQGYTEAFFGQGTRLTVV.

This chain links TRBV7-3 with TRBJ2-7, with D tentatively TRBD1 (6 bases). From germline, CDR1 is SGHTA and CDR2 FQGTGA. Trimming pared 0 bases from V and 2 bases from J, leaving 17 bases between. The CDR3 consists of 17 residues. The CDR3 bases are TGTGCCAGCAGCTTAACTTCGTCAGGGGTACCACCCTACGAGCAGTACTTC. Amino acid sequence: CASSLTSSGVPPYEQYF.

In this sample, this clone turned up a few times. The chain employs TRBV19 and TRBJ1-2, with 7 positions matching TRBD1. Germline V gene sequence: CDR1 LNHDA, CDR2 SQIVND (reference sequence). This CDR3 spans 12 amino acids. Germline trimming cut 5 bases from V and 8 bases from J; bases unmatched to any gene: 5. The DNA of the CDR3 is TGTGCCAGTAGTCTAAGACAGGGAGGCTACACCTTC. The encoded protein is CASSLRQGGYTF.

The chain has TRBV7-3 and TRBJ2-2; D gene unclear. Germline V lookup: CDR1 SGHTA, CDR2 FQGTGA. The ends were cut back, 5 bases at V and 3 bases at J, with 10 bases in the middle. This CDR3 region has 14 residues. The CDR3 DNA is TGTGCCAGCAGCCCCTTGGACGACACCGGGGAGCTGTTTTTT. Its protein is CASSPLDDTGELFF.

The gene calls are TRBV7-2 and TRBJ2-2; tentative D call: TRBD2 (5 bases). Trimming pared 3 bases from V and 0 bases from J, leaving 8 bases between. The length of the CDR3 is 15 residues. Per germline, CDR1 SGHTA and CDR2 FQGNSA. The CDR3 sequence: CASSFSGTNTGELFF. The CDR3 DNA follows: TGTGCCAGCAGCTTTTCCGGGACGAACACCGGGGAGCTGTTTTTT. Supplemented by reference TRBV7-2 and TRBJ2-2, the full variable domain reads GAGVSQSPSNKVTEKGKDVELRCDPISGHTALYWYRQSLGQGLEFLIYFQGNSAPDKSGLPSDRFSAERTGGSVSTLTIQRTQQEDSAVYLCASSFSGTNTGELFFGEGSRLTVL.

The J gene is TRBJ2-3, the V gene TRBV4-3; D remains ambiguous. Trimming pared 0 bases from V and 0 bases from J, leaving 13 bases between. This CDR3 contains 17 residues. The germline V gene encodes CDR1 LGHNA and CDR2 YSLEER. The chain's CDR3 is CASSQDKGTRSTDTQYF. The CDR3 coding sequence is TGCGCCAGCAGCCAAGATAAGGGAACCCGTAGCACAGATACGCAGTATTTT.

The genes are TRBV7-3 and TRBJ2-3; D is unclear. The germline V gene has CDR1 SGHTA and CDR2 FQGTGA. Trimming stripped 4 bases from V and 6 bases from J, with 8 bases between. The CDR3 has 12 residues. The CDR3 loop is CASSSKSDTQYF. CDR3 coding DNA: TGTGCCAGCAGCTCCAAATCGGATACGCAGTATTTT.

The chain uses TRBV28 and TRBJ2-7, with TRBD2 identical over 7 bases. Per the germline V gene, CDR1 is MDHEN and CDR2 is SYDVKM. The J segment lost 0 bases and the V segment lost 7 bases, leaving 6 bases of the junction unmatched. There are 14 residues in the CDR3. CDR3 amino acids: CASTLGGSSYEQYF. In DNA, the CDR3 is TGTGCCAGCACCTTGGGGGGGAGCTCCTACGAGCAGTACTTC. Looking up the rest from reference TRBV28 and TRBJ2-7 gives the full variable domain: DVKVTQSSRYLVKRTGEKVFLECVQDMDHENMFWYRQDPGLGLRLIYFSYDVKMKEKGDIPEGYSVSREKKERFSLILESASTNQTSMYLCASTLGGSSYEQYFGPGTRLTVT.

The chain is built from TRBV11-2 and TRBJ2-7; D is undetermined. The CDR3 spans 13 residues. Deletions cut 0 bases from V and 5 bases from J, with 8 bases between. Germline V CDR1 and CDR2: SGHAT, FQNNGV. CDR3 DNA sequence: TGTGCCAGCAGCTTAGATCGAGTGGACGAGCAGTACTTC. As protein: CASSLDRVDEQYF.

This chain links TRBV11-2 with TRBJ2-1; 9 bases agree with TRBD2. The V segment lost 4 bases and the J segment 10 bases; nucleotides outside the gene matches: 11. The CDR3 has 15 residues. In germline, CDR1 is SGHAT, CDR2 FQNNGV. This CDR3 reads CASSSQAGGPKEQFF. The CDR3 DNA reads as TGTGCCAGCAGCTCCCAGGCGGGAGGGCCAAAGGAGCAGTTCTTC.